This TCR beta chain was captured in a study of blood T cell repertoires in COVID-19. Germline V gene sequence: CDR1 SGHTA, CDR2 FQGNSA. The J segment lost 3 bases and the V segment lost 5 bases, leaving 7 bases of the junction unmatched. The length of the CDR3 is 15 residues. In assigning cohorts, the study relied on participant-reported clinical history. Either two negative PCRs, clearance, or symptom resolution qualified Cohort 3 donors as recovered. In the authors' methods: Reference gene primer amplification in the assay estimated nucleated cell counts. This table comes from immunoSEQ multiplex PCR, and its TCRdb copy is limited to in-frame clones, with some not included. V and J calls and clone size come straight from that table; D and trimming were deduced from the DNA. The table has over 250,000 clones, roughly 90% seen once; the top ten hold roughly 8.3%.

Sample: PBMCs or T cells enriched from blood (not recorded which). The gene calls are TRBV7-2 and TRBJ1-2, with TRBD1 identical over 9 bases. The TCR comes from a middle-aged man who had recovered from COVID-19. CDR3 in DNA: TGTGCCAGCAGCCCTTACAGGGGGCAGGACTATGGCTACACCTTC. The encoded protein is CASSPYRGQDYGYTF.